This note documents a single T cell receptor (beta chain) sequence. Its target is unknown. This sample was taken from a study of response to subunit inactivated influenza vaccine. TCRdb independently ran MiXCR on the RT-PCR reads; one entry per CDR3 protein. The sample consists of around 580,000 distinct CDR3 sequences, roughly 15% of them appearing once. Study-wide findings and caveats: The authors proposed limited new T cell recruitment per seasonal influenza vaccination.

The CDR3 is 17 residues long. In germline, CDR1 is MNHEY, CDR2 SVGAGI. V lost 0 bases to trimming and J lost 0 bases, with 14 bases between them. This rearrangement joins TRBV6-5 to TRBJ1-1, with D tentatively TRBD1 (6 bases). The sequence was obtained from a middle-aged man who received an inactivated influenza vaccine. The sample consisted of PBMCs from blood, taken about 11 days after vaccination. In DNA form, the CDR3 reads TGTGCCAGCAGTTACTCGAGTGCTTGGGGGCTGAACACTGAAGCTTTCTTT. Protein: CASSYSSAWGLNTEAFF.